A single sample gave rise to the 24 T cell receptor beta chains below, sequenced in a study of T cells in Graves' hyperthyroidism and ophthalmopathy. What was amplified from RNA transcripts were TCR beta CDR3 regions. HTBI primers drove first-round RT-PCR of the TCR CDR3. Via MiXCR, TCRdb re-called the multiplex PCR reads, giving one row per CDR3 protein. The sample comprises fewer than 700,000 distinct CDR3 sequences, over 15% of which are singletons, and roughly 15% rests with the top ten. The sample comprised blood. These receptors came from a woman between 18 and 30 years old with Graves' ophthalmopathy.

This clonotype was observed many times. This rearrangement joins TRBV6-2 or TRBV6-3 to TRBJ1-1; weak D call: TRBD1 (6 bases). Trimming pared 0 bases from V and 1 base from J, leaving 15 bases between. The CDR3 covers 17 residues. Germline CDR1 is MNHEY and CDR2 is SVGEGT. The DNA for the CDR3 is TGTGCCAGCAGTTACTCAAAGGGGGTAGTTCGGAACACTGAAGCTTTCTTT. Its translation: CASSYSKGVVRNTEAFF.

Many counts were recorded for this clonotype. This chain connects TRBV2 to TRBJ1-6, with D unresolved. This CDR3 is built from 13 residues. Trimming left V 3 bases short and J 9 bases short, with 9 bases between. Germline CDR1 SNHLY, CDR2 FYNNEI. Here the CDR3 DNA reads TGTGCCAGCAGTGAGGGAGAGGGTTCACCCCTCCACTTT. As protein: CASSEGEGSPLHF. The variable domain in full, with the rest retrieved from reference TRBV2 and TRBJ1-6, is EPEVTQTPSHQVTQMGQEVILRCVPISNHLYFYWYRQILGQKVEFLVSFYNNEISEKSEIFDDQFSVERPDGSNFTLKIRSTKLEDSAMYFCASSEGEGSPLHFGNGTRLTVT.

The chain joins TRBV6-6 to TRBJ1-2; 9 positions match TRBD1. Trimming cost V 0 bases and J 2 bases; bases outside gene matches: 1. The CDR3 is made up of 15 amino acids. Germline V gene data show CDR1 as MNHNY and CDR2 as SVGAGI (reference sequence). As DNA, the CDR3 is TGTGCCAGCAGTTACTCGGACAGGGGAAACTATGGCTACACCTTC. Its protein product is CASSYSDRGNYGYTF.

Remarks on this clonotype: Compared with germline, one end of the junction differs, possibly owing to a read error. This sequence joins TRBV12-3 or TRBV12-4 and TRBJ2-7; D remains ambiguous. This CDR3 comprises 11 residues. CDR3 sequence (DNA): TGTACCAGCAGTAAAGGCTACGAGCAGTACTTC. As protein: CTSSKGYEQYF.

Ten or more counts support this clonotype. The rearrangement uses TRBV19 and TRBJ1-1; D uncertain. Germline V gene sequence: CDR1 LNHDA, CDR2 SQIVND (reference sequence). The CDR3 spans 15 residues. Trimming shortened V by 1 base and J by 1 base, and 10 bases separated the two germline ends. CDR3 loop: CASSIAPGANTEAFF. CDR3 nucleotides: TGTGCCAGTAGTATAGCCCCGGGCGCGAACACTGAAGCTTTCTTT.

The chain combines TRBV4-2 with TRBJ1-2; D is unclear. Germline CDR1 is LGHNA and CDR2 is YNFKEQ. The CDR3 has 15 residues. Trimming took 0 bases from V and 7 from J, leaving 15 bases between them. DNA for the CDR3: TGTGCCAGCAGCCAAGATCCGGGAGGGAGTGGTGGCTACACCTTC. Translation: CASSQDPGGSGGYTF.

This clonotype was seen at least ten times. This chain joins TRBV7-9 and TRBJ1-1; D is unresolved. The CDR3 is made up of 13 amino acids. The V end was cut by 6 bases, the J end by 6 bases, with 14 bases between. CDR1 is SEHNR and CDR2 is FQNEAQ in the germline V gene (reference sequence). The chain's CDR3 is CASSWVGSAEAFF. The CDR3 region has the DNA TGTGCCAGCAGTTGGGTCGGGAGTGCTGAAGCTTTCTTT. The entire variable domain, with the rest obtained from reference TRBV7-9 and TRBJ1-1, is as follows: DTGVSQNPRHKITKRGQNVTFRCDPISEHNRLYWYRQTLGQGPEFLTYFQNEAQLEKSRLLSDRFSAERPKGSFSTLEIQRTEQGDSAMYLCASSWVGSAEAFFGQGTRLTVV.

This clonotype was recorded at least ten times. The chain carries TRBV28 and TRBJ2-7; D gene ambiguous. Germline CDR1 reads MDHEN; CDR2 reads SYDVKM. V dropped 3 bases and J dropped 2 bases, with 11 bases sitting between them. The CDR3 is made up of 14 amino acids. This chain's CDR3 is CASSLSVIPYEQYF. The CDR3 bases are TGTGCCAGCAGTTTGTCAGTTATACCCTACGAGCAGTACTTC.

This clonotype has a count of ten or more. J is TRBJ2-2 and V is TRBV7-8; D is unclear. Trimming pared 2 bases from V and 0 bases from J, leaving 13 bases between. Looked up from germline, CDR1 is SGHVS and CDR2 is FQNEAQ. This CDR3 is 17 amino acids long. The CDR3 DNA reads TGTGCCAGCAGCTTAAACAAGAGACACTCGAACACCGGGGAGCTGTTTTTT. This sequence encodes CASSLNKRHSNTGELFF. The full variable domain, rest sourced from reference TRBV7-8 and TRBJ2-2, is GAGVSQSPRYKVAKRGQDVALRCDPISGHVSLFWYQQALGQGPEFLTYFQNEAQLDKSGLPSDRFFAERPEGSVSTLKIQRTQQEDSAVYLCASSLNKRHSNTGELFFGEGSRLTVL.

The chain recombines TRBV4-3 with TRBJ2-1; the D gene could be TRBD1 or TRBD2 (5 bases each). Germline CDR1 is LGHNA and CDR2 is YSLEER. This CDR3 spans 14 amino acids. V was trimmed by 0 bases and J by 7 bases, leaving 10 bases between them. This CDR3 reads CASSQDTWGNEQFF. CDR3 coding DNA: TGCGCCAGCAGCCAAGATACTTGGGGGAATGAGCAGTTCTTC.

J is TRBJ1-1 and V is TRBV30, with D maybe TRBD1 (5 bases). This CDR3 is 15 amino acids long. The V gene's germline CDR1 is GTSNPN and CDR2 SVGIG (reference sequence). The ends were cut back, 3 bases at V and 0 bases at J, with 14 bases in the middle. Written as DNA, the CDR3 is TGTGCCTGGAGGACTGAGTCGGGGGTGAACACTGAAGCTTTCTTT. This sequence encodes CAWRTESGVNTEAFF.

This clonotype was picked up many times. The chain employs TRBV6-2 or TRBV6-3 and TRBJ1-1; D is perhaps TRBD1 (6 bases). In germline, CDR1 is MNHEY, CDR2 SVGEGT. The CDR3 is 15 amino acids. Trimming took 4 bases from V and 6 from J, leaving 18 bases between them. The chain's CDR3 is CASSSSPDSHAEAFF. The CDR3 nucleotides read TGTGCCAGCAGTTCCTCTCCGGACAGCCACGCTGAAGCTTTCTTT.

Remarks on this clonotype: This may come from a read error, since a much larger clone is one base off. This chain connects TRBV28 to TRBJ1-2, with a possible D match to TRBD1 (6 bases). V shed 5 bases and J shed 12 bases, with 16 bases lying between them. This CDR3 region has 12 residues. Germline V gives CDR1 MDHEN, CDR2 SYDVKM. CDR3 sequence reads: CASSRQEGGHTF. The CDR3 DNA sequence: TGTGCCAGCAGTAGACAGGAGGGGGGCCACACCTTC.

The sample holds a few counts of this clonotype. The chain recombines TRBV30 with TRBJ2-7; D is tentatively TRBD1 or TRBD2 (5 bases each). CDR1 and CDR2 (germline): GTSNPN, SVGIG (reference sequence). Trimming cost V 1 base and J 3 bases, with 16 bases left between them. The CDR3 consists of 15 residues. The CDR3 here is CAWSANRDGGYEQYF. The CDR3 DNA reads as TGTGCCTGGAGTGCGAATCGGGACGGCGGCTACGAGCAGTACTTC.

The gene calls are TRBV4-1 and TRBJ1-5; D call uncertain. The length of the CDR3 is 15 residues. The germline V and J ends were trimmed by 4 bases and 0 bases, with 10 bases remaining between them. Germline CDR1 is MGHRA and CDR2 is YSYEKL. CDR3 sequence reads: CASSLQPNSNQPQHF. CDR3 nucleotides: TGCGCCAGCAGCCTGCAGCCTAATAGCAATCAGCCCCAGCATTTT.

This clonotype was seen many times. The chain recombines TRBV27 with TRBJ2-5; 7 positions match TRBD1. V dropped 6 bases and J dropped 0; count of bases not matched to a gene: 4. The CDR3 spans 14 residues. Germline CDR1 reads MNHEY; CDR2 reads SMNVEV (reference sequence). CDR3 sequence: CASRDRDYQETQYF. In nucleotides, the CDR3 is TGTGCCAGCAGAGACAGGGATTACCAAGAGACCCAGTACTTC.

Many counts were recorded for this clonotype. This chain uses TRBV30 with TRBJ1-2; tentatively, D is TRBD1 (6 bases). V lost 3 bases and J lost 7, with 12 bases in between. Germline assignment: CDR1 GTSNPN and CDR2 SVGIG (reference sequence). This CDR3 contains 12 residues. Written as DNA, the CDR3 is TGTGCCTGGAGGCCACAGGGTCCTGGCTACACCTTC. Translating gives CAWRPQGPGYTF.

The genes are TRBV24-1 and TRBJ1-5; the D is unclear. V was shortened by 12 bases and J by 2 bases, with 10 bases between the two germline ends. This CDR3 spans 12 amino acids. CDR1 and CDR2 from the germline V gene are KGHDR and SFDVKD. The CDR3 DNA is TGTGCCGTCGCTGAGGGCAATCAGCCCCAGCATTTT. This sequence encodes CAVAEGNQPQHF.

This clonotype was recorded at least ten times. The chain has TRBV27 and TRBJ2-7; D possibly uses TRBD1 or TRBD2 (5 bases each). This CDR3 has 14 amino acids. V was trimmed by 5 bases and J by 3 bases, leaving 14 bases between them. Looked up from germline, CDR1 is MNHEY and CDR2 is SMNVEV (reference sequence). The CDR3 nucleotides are TGTGCCAGCAGTATGACCGGGGCTCTCTACGAGCAGTACTTC. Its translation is CASSMTGALYEQYF.

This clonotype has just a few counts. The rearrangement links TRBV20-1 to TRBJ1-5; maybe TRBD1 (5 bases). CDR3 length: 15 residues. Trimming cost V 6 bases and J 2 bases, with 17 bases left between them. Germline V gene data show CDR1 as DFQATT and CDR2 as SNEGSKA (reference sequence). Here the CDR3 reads CSAKRNRDGNQPQHF. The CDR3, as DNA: TGCAGTGCCAAGAGGAATAGGGACGGCAATCAGCCCCAGCATTTT.

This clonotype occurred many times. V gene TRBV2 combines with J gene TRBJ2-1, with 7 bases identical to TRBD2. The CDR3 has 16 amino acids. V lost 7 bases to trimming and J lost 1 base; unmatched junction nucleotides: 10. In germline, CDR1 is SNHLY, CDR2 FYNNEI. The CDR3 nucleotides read TGTGCCAGCACCCGGGCTAGCGGAAGATCCTACAATGAGCAGTTCTTC. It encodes CASTRASGRSYNEQFF.

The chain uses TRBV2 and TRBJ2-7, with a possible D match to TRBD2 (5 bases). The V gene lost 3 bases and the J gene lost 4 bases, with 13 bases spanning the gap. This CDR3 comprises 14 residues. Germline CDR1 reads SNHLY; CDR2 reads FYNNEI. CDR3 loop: CASSESTRFYEQYF. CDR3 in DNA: TGTGCCAGCAGTGAGTCCACTAGGTTTTACGAGCAGTACTTC.

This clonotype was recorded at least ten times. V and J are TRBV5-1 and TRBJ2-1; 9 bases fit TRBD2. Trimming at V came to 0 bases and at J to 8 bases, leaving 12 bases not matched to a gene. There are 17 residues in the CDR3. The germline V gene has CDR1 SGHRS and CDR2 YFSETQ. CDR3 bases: TGCGCCAGCAGCTTGGGGTACGGGACTAGCACCAGCTATGAGCAGTTCTTC. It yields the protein CASSLGYGTSTSYEQFF.

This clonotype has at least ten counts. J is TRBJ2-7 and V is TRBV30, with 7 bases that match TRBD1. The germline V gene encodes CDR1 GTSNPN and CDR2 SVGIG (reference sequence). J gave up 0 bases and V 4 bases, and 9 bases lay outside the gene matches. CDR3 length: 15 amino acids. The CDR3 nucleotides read TGTGCCTGGACCTTGAGACAGGGCCCCTCCTACGAGCAGTACTTC. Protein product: CAWTLRQGPSYEQYF.